The 18 T cell receptor beta chains listed next were all sequenced from one sample in a study of naive and memory T cell subsets. Two oligonucleotides, mixed equimolar, formed the beta constant-region primer covering TRBC1 and TRBC2. One entry per CDR3 protein results from TCRdb running MiXCR on the UMI-ligation and nested PCR reads. The table lists more than 25,000 distinct CDR3 sequences, approximately 11% of them singletons. What was sequenced was effector memory CD4+ T cells from blood. Subset specified: effector memory, CD45RA- CD27-. These receptors all stem from a human donor in good health.

The sample holds a few counts of this clonotype. The V and J genes are TRBV18 and TRBJ1-2; TRBD1 matches 10 bases. The germline V gene has CDR1 KGHSH and CDR2 LQKENI. V trimming: 3 bases; J trimming: 7 bases; junction bases outside the gene matches: 8. This CDR3 is built from 15 residues. The CDR3 DNA sequence: TGTGCCAGCTCACCTACGGACAGGGGGGCTGTTGGCTACACCTTC. Translated, it gives CASSPTDRGAVGYTF.

This clonotype was detected ten times or more. V gene TRBV2 combines with J gene TRBJ1-5; TRBD1 might be the D (6 bases). CDR3 length equals 14 residues. V was cut by 6 bases and J by 4 bases, with 13 bases left in between. The germline CDR1 and CDR2 sequences are SNHLY and FYNNEI. CDR3 in amino acids: CASSQGQKNQPQHF. Here the CDR3 DNA reads TGTGCCAGCAGCCAAGGACAGAAAAATCAGCCCCAGCATTTT. Using reference TRBV2 and TRBJ1-5 for the parts outside the CDR3, the full variable domain is EPEVTQTPSHQVTQMGQEVILRCVPISNHLYFYWYRQILGQKVEFLVSFYNNEISEKSEIFDDQFSVERPDGSNFTLKIRSTKLEDSAMYFCASSQGQKNQPQHFGDGTRLSIL.

The table lists this clonotype with many counts. This chain uses TRBV7-8 with TRBJ1-4; D uncertain. Trimming cost V 4 bases and J 6 bases, with 15 bases left between them. The length of the CDR3 is 15 residues. CDR1 is SGHVS and CDR2 is FQNEAQ in the germline V gene. The CDR3 here is CASSSRSRRDEKLFF. CDR3 coding DNA: TGTGCCAGCAGCTCAAGGAGTCGGCGCGATGAAAAACTGTTTTTT.

This clonotype was detected many times. The CDR3 DNA sequence: TGTGCTAGTGGTTGGGGACAGGGAAACACAGATACGCAGTATTTT. This translates into CASGWGQGNTDTQYF. The J gene is TRBJ2-3, the V gene TRBV12-5; 9 bases are a match to TRBD1. V was pared by 4 bases and J by 2 bases, with 4 bases of the junction left unmatched. The germline gives CDR1 LGHNT, CDR2 FRNRAP. The CDR3 is 15 amino acids.

The chain combines TRBV12-3 or TRBV12-4 with TRBJ1-5, with D tentatively TRBD1 (6 bases). Trimming pared 6 bases from V and 6 bases from J, leaving 15 bases between. The CDR3 is 14 residues long. The CDR3 loop reads CASRGGGSGQPQHF. For the CDR3, the DNA is TGTGCCAGCAGAGGAGGGGGGTCAGGTCAGCCCCAGCATTTT.

This clonotype has at least ten counts. The junction shows a germline mismatch at one end, possibly a read error. The rearrangement joins TRBV12-3 or TRBV12-4 to TRBJ1-2; tentatively, D is TRBD1 (6 bases). The CDR3 is 14 amino acids. The CDR3 loop is CASSLNGGGGSVKF. The CDR3 DNA reads TGTGCCAGCAGTTTGAATGGAGGGGGAGGCTCCGTAAAATTC.

This clonotype came up many times. The rearrangement uses TRBV6-2 or TRBV6-3 and TRBJ2-3; D perhaps matches TRBD1 (7 bases). V dropped 5 bases and J dropped 9 bases, with 15 bases sitting between them. The CDR3 length is 13 residues. The V gene's germline CDR1 is MNHEY and CDR2 SVGEGT. The CDR3 loop is CASSQIQGRTQYF. The CDR3 DNA reads TGTGCCAGCAGTCAGATACAGGGGAGGACGCAGTATTTT.

The DNA for the CDR3 is TGTGCCAGCAGCTTAGGTGGGACAGGGGGCGACACCGGGGAGCTGTTTTTT. As protein: CASSLGGTGGDTGELFF. V gene TRBV5-4 combines with J gene TRBJ2-2; 12 bases are a match to TRBD1. Germline assignment: CDR1 SGHNT and CDR2 YYREEE (reference sequence). CDR3 length: 17 residues. Germline trimming cut 2 bases from V and 3 bases from J; bases unmatched to any gene: 5.

The sample holds many counts of this clonotype. The chain combines TRBV6-1 with TRBJ2-7; 10 positions match TRBD1. The CDR3 length is 14 residues. J gave up 2 bases and V 7 bases, and 5 bases lay outside the gene matches. Germline values: CDR1 MNHNS, CDR2 SASEGT. This chain's CDR3 is CASTRTGGTYEQYF. The DNA for the CDR3 is TGTGCCAGCACCCGGACAGGGGGAACCTACGAGCAGTACTTC.

This clonotype was observed at least ten times. This chain uses TRBV7-6 with TRBJ1-5; 7 bases are shared with TRBD1. The CDR3 covers 20 residues. Germline CDR1 and CDR2: SGHVS and FNYEAQ. V lost 1 base to trimming and J lost 3 bases; unmatched junction nucleotides: 18. The CDR3 loop is CASSLDTQGLGVFANQPQHF. Written as DNA, the CDR3 is TGTGCCAGCAGCTTAGATACACAGGGGCTGGGGGTTTTCGCCAATCAGCCCCAGCATTTT.

This sequence joins TRBV6-5 and TRBJ1-6; no reliable D call. V shed 0 bases and J shed 10 bases, with 13 bases lying between them. This CDR3 has 15 residues. CDR1 is MNHEY and CDR2 is SVGAGI in the germline V gene. The CDR3 spells CASSYSGGGGSPLHF. CDR3 bases: TGTGCCAGCAGTTACTCCGGAGGAGGAGGCTCACCCCTCCACTTT.

Judged by abundance, this clonotype is medium-sized. CDR3 nucleotide sequence: TGTGCCAGCAGCTTAGAGGACTACACGACGCAGTTCTTC. Translation: CASSLEDYTTQFF. The chain carries TRBV7-2 and TRBJ2-1; TRBD2 is a possible D gene (6 bases). The V end lost 1 base, the J end lost 12 bases, and 13 bases lay between the germline ends. Looked up from germline, CDR1 is SGHTA and CDR2 is FQGNSA. This CDR3 spans 13 amino acids.

V usage is TRBV12-3 or TRBV12-4 and J usage is TRBJ1-2; the match to TRBD1 covers 11 bases. CDR3 length equals 14 residues. J was trimmed by 8 bases and V by 8 bases; bases with no gene match: 10. The CDR3: CASLGQGAAKGYTF. CDR3 DNA sequence: TGTGCCAGCCTAGGACAGGGGGCTGCGAAAGGCTACACCTTC.

This clonotype came up many times. The V gene is TRBV12-3 or TRBV12-4, the J gene TRBJ2-7; D may be TRBD2 (5 bases). V lost 5 bases to trimming and J lost 6 bases, with 8 bases between them. The CDR3 loop spans 11 amino acids. The DNA for the CDR3 is TGTGCCAGCAGTCGCCGGGGCGAGCAGTACTTC. This codes for CASSRRGEQYF.

The gene calls are TRBV7-9 and TRBJ2-3; 7 nucleotides match TRBD2. V shed 4 bases, J shed 4 bases, and the junction held 11 bases outside the gene matches. Looked up from germline, CDR1 is SEHNR and CDR2 is FQNEAQ (reference sequence). This CDR3 is 16 amino acids long. The CDR3 loop reads CASSSYSSGLADTQYF. The CDR3 region has the DNA TGTGCCAGCAGCTCATATTCTAGCGGCCTCGCAGATACGCAGTATTTT.

This clonotype is medium-sized (0.01 to 0.1%) by share. The rearrangement uses TRBV5-1 and TRBJ2-7; the D call may be TRBD1 or TRBD2 (5 bases each). V shed 4 bases and J shed 1 base, with 15 bases lying between them. From germline, CDR1 is SGHRS and CDR2 YFSETQ. The CDR3 is 15 residues long. In nucleotides, the CDR3 is TGCGCCAGCAGCGTTATTCCGGGACCTTCCTACGAGCAGTACTTC. Translation: CASSVIPGPSYEQYF.

This clonotype has at least ten counts. The genes are TRBV6-5 and TRBJ1-6; D perhaps matches TRBD1 (6 bases). V was cut by 2 bases and J by 8 bases, with 13 bases left in between. The length of the CDR3 is 15 residues. CDR1 and CDR2 (germline): MNHEY, SVGAGI. Here the CDR3 DNA reads TGTGCCAGCAGTTACGGACAGTTGTTGGATTCACCCCTCCACTTT. It is translated as CASSYGQLLDSPLHF.

The rearrangement joins TRBV5-1 to TRBJ2-1, with D hard to call. V was shortened by 2 bases and J by 5 bases, with 11 bases between the two germline ends. Looked up from germline, CDR1 is SGHRS and CDR2 is YFSETQ. The CDR3 is made up of 14 amino acids. The CDR3: CASSFWTYNNEQFF. The CDR3 nucleotides read TGCGCCAGCAGCTTCTGGACGTATAACAATGAGCAGTTCTTC.